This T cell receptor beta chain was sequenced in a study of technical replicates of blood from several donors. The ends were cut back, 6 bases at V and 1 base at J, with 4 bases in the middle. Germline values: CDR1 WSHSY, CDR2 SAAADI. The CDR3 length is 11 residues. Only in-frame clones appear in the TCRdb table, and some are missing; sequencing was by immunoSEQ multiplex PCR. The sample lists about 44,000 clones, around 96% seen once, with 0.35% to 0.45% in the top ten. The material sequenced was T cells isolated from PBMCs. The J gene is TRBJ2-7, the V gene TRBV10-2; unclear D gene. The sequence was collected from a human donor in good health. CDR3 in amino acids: CASSLSYEQYF. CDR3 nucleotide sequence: TGCGCCAGCAGCCTTTCCTACGAGCAGTACTTC.